Listed below are T cell receptor beta chains from one sample, sequenced in a study of blood T cell repertoires in COVID-19. Measured with immunoSEQ multiplex PCR; TCRdb has only the in-frame clones, and not every one. The sample lists under 250,000 clones, around three quarters seen once, with approximately 6% in the top ten. Sequencing input: peripheral blood. The receptors stem from a woman in her seventies with acute or convalescent COVID-19. The CDR3 runs from the conserved cysteine through the conserved F or W. The D gene is left open where the match is weak. Clone size is given for some rows only: seen once, a few or many times, or a class if the clone is expanded.

CDR3aa: CASSQTPGVQFF
CDR3nt: TGTGCCAGCAGCCAGACGCCAGGGGTGCAGTTCTTC
d_gene: NA
abundance: NA
j_gene: TRBJ2-1
v_gene: TRBV7-8

CDR3aa: CASSPPRLAGEDEQFF
CDR3nt: TGTGCCAGCTCACCTCCAAGACTAGCGGGAGAAGATGAGCAGTTCTTC
d_gene: TRBD2
abundance: once
j_gene: TRBJ2-1
v_gene: TRBV18

CDR3aa: CASSLEGAYNSPLHF
CDR3nt: TGCGCCAGCAGCTTGGAGGGGGCCTATAATTCACCCCTCCACTTT
d_gene: NA
abundance: NA
j_gene: TRBJ1-6
v_gene: TRBV5-1

CDR3aa: CASRTTGGVGTGELFF
CDR3nt: TGTGCCAGCAGAACAACAGGGGGCGTGGGCACCGGGGAGCTGTTTTTT
d_gene: TRBD1
abundance: NA
j_gene: TRBJ2-2
v_gene: TRBV7-9

CDR3aa: CASSFAGNQPQHF
CDR3nt: TGTGCCAGCAGTTTCGCAGGCAATCAGCCCCAGCATTTT
d_gene: NA
abundance: many
j_gene: TRBJ1-5
v_gene: TRBV28

CDR3aa: CASSLERGSTDTQYF
CDR3nt: TGTGCCAGCAGCTTAGAGAGGGGGTCCACAGATACGCAGTATTTT
d_gene: NA
abundance: NA
j_gene: TRBJ2-3
v_gene: TRBV7-3

CDR3aa: CASSELAGGGYNEQFF
CDR3nt: TGTGCCAGCAGCGAGTTAGCGGGAGGAGGTTACAATGAGCAGTTCTTC
d_gene: TRBD2
abundance: NA
j_gene: TRBJ2-1
v_gene: TRBV2

CDR3aa: CTSEGNGANVLTF
CDR3nt: TGCACCAGCGAGGGAAATGGGGCCAACGTCCTGACTTTC
d_gene: NA
abundance: NA
j_gene: TRBJ2-6
v_gene: TRBV1

CDR3aa: CASSEGQPKTSYEQYF
CDR3nt: TGCGCCAGCAGCGAAGGACAGCCCAAGACCTCCTACGAGCAGTACTTC
d_gene: NA
abundance: few
j_gene: TRBJ2-7
v_gene: TRBV10-1

CDR3aa: CASSLGSSLDEQFF
CDR3nt: TGTGCCAGCAGCTTAGGGTCTAGTTTGGATGAGCAGTTCTTC
d_gene: NA
abundance: NA
j_gene: TRBJ2-1
v_gene: TRBV7-9

CDR3aa: CAISVKLERVDSPLHF
CDR3nt: TGTGCCATCAGTGTGAAATTGGAGAGGGTAGATTCACCCCTCCACTTT
d_gene: NA
abundance: NA
j_gene: TRBJ1-6
v_gene: TRBV10-3

CDR3aa: CSTRGNTEAFF
CDR3nt: TGCAGTACCCGGGGGAACACTGAAGCTTTCTTT
d_gene: NA
abundance: NA
j_gene: TRBJ1-1
v_gene: TRBV20-1

CDR3aa: CAIRPGLEADTQYF
CDR3nt: TGTGCCATCAGGCCGGGACTAGAGGCAGATACGCAGTATTTT
d_gene: TRBD2
abundance: NA
j_gene: TRBJ2-3
v_gene: TRBV10-3

CDR3aa: CASSQIQYEQYF
CDR3nt: TGTGCCAGCAGTCAAATCCAGTACGAGCAGTACTTC
d_gene: NA
abundance: NA
j_gene: TRBJ2-7
v_gene: TRBV2

CDR3aa: CAISESGSGNTIYF
CDR3nt: TGTGCCATCAGTGAGTCCGGCTCTGGAAACACCATATATTTT
d_gene: NA
abundance: NA
j_gene: TRBJ1-3
v_gene: TRBV10-3

CDR3aa: CASRETGPYGYTF
CDR3nt: TGTGCCAGTAGAGAGACAGGTCCCTATGGCTACACCTTC
d_gene: NA
abundance: NA
j_gene: TRBJ1-2
v_gene: TRBV19

CDR3aa: CAWSVGQSNQPQHF
CDR3nt: TGTGCCTGGAGTGTAGGACAGAGCAATCAGCCCCAGCATTTT
d_gene: NA
abundance: once
j_gene: TRBJ1-5
v_gene: TRBV30

CDR3aa: CASSRGLAGVQGDTQYF
CDR3nt: TGTGCCAGCAGCCGCGGACTAGCGGGAGTGCAGGGAGATACGCAGTATTTT
d_gene: TRBD2
abundance: NA
j_gene: TRBJ2-3
v_gene: TRBV4-2

CDR3aa: CATSRGGTGGAYEQYF
CDR3nt: TGTGCCACCAGCAGAGGCGGGACAGGGGGCGCCTACGAGCAGTACTTC
d_gene: TRBD1
abundance: NA
j_gene: TRBJ2-7
v_gene: TRBV15

CDR3aa: CASRRREFDEQYF
CDR3nt: TGTGCCAGCAGAAGAAGGGAGTTCGACGAGCAGTACTTC
d_gene: NA
abundance: few
j_gene: TRBJ2-7
v_gene: TRBV11-2

CDR3aa: CASSLTRGTYEQYF
CDR3nt: TGTGCCAGCAGCTTAACACGGGGAACCTACGAGCAGTACTTC
d_gene: NA
abundance: few
j_gene: TRBJ2-7
v_gene: TRBV7-8

CDR3aa: CASSGPSGISYEQYF
CDR3nt: TGCGCCAGCAGCGGGCCGTCTGGAATCTCCTACGAGCAGTACTTC
d_gene: NA
abundance: many
j_gene: TRBJ2-7
v_gene: TRBV5-1

CDR3aa: CASTPQLAGGPNEQFF
CDR3nt: TGTGCCAGCACCCCCCAACTAGCGGGAGGGCCCAATGAGCAGTTCTTC
d_gene: TRBD2
abundance: NA
j_gene: TRBJ2-1
v_gene: TRBV2

CDR3aa: CASSSRGGYQETQYF
CDR3nt: TGTGCCAGCAGTTCACGGGGGGGGTACCAAGAGACCCAGTACTTC
d_gene: TRBD2
abundance: NA
j_gene: TRBJ2-5
v_gene: TRBV28

CDR3aa: CASSLRGSGRNTDTQYF
CDR3nt: TGTGCCAGCAGTCTACGGGGTAGCGGGAGGAATACAGATACGCAGTATTTT
d_gene: TRBD2
abundance: few
j_gene: TRBJ2-3
v_gene: TRBV27

CDR3aa: CASSYSRVNTEAFF
CDR3nt: TGTGCCAGCAGTTATTCACGAGTGAACACTGAAGCTTTCTTT
d_gene: NA
abundance: few
j_gene: TRBJ1-1
v_gene: TRBV6-5

CDR3aa: CASRWDRGSLDTEAFF
CDR3nt: TGTGCCAGCAGATGGGACAGGGGGTCTTTGGACACTGAAGCTTTCTTT
d_gene: TRBD1
abundance: NA
j_gene: TRBJ1-1
v_gene: TRBV2

CDR3aa: CASSRPVNSGTYTQYF
CDR3nt: TGTGCCAGCAGCCGGCCCGTTAATAGCGGGACTTATACGCAGTATTTT
d_gene: TRBD2
abundance: NA
j_gene: TRBJ2-3
v_gene: TRBV14

CDR3aa: CASSFTGPVVKGSPLHF
CDR3nt: TGTGCCAGCAGTTTCACAGGTCCGGTGGTAAAAGGATCACCCCTCCACTTT
d_gene: NA
abundance: NA
j_gene: TRBJ1-6
v_gene: TRBV27

CDR3aa: CASSFLQGAIMQDTQYF
CDR3nt: TGTGCCAGCAGTTTCTTACAGGGGGCGATTATGCAAGATACGCAGTATTTT
d_gene: TRBD1
abundance: NA
j_gene: TRBJ2-3
v_gene: TRBV27

CDR3aa: CASSDGQTGFGELFF
CDR3nt: TGTGCCAGCAGTGACGGCCAGACAGGGTTCGGGGAGCTGTTTTTT
d_gene: TRBD1
abundance: NA
j_gene: TRBJ2-2
v_gene: TRBV6-4

CDR3aa: CSVGQGAIGYGYTF
CDR3nt: TGCAGCGTTGGACAGGGGGCGATCGGCTATGGCTACACCTTC
d_gene: TRBD1
abundance: NA
j_gene: TRBJ1-2
v_gene: TRBV29-1

CDR3aa: CASSFSSNTQYF
CDR3nt: TGTGCCAGCAGTTTTAGTTCGAATACGCAGTATTTT
d_gene: NA
abundance: NA
j_gene: TRBJ2-3
v_gene: TRBV12-3/TRBV12-4

CDR3aa: CASSLYTSGSYEQYF
CDR3nt: TGTGCCAGCAGCTTATATACTAGCGGGAGTTACGAGCAGTACTTC
d_gene: TRBD2
abundance: few
j_gene: TRBJ2-7
v_gene: TRBV7-9

CDR3aa: CASSPNRGVSGNTIYF
CDR3nt: TGTGCCAGCAGTCCTAACAGGGGGGTCTCTGGAAACACCATATATTTT
d_gene: TRBD1
abundance: few
j_gene: TRBJ1-3
v_gene: TRBV27

CDR3aa: CASSPSRVENTEAFF
CDR3nt: TGTGCCAGCTCACCTAGCAGGGTGGAAAACACTGAAGCTTTCTTT
d_gene: NA
abundance: few
j_gene: TRBJ1-1
v_gene: TRBV18

CDR3aa: CASKGTSDNEQFF
CDR3nt: TGTGCCAGTAAAGGGACTAGCGATAATGAGCAGTTCTTC
d_gene: TRBD2
abundance: NA
j_gene: TRBJ2-1
v_gene: TRBV19

CDR3aa: CASSVDRGRSGYTF
CDR3nt: TGTGCCAGCAGCGTAGACAGGGGGCGAAGTGGCTACACCTTC
d_gene: TRBD1
abundance: NA
j_gene: TRBJ1-2
v_gene: TRBV9

CDR3aa: CSVDIGSQGATGYTF
CDR3nt: TGCAGCGTTGATATAGGTTCACAGGGGGCGACGGGCTACACCTTC
d_gene: TRBD1
abundance: NA
j_gene: TRBJ1-2
v_gene: TRBV29-1

CDR3aa: CASSPGSFGYGYTF
CDR3nt: TGTGCCAGCTCACCAGGCTCCTTCGGGTATGGCTACACCTTC
d_gene: NA
abundance: NA
j_gene: TRBJ1-2
v_gene: TRBV18

CDR3aa: CASSQAGLESPLHF
CDR3nt: TGCGCCAGCAGCCAAGCGGGGTTGGAGTCACCCCTCCACTTT
d_gene: NA
abundance: NA
j_gene: TRBJ1-6
v_gene: TRBV5-1

CDR3aa: CASSLDTTLRPQHF
CDR3nt: TGTGCCAGCAGTTTGGACACGACATTGAGGCCCCAGCATTTT
d_gene: NA
abundance: few
j_gene: TRBJ1-5
v_gene: TRBV28

CDR3aa: CASSKPCSGTADSRRVLTF
CDR3nt: TGTGCCAGCAGCAAGCCCTGCTCCGGGACAGCTGACTCAAGGCGCGTCCTGACTTTC
d_gene: NA
abundance: once
j_gene: TRBJ2-6
v_gene: TRBV21-1

CDR3aa: CASSPTGGLYGYTF
CDR3nt: TGTGCCAGCAGCCCGACGGGGGGCTTGTACGGCTACACCTTC
d_gene: NA
abundance: NA
j_gene: TRBJ1-2
v_gene: TRBV3-1/TRBV3-2

CDR3aa: CAWSWGANEKLFF
CDR3nt: TGTGCCTGGAGTTGGGGGGCTAATGAAAAACTGTTTTTT
d_gene: NA
abundance: NA
j_gene: TRBJ1-4
v_gene: TRBV30

CDR3aa: CASSGGQGAPGANVLTF
CDR3nt: TGTGCCAGCAGCGGGGGACAGGGGGCGCCTGGGGCCAACGTCCTGACTTTC
d_gene: TRBD1
abundance: NA
j_gene: TRBJ2-6
v_gene: TRBV9

CDR3aa: CASSPWTSPETQYF
CDR3nt: TGTGCCAGCAGTCCCTGGACTAGCCCCGAGACCCAGTACTTC
d_gene: TRBD2
abundance: NA
j_gene: TRBJ2-5
v_gene: TRBV27